What follows are 23 T cell receptor beta chains derived from one specimen sequenced in a study of identical twins. TCRdb reprocessed the 5' RACE reads with MiXCR, giving one entry per CDR3 protein. This sample has about 920,000 distinct CDR3 sequences; roughly an eighth occur once, and the top ten carry about 1.5%. The same specimen was also included in a second study, on yellow fever vaccine responses in identical twins.

The material sequenced was PBMCs. The source of these receptors is a woman in her late teens or twenties in good health.

With regard to this clonotype: One end of the junction is discordant with germline, which a read error may explain. V gene TRBV2 combines with J gene TRBJ2-3; a weak D match, TRBD2 (6 bases). CDR1 is SNHLY, CDR2 FYNNEI, per germline. This CDR3 region has 15 residues. CDR3 DNA: TGTGCCAGCCGTGAATACGGCGGGGGCACAGATACGCAGTATTTT. Translating it yields CASREYGGGTDTQYF.

A few counts support this clonotype. CDR3 in amino acids: CATGTSGSGGHEQYF. For the CDR3, the DNA is TGTGCCACCGGGACTAGCGGGTCCGGAGGTCACGAGCAGTACTTC. The chain is built from TRBV2 and TRBJ2-7, with 12 nucleotides matching TRBD2. The CDR3 sequence is 15 residues long. Unmatched junction bases numbered 12, after V lost 10 bases and J lost 5 bases. Germline V gene sequence: CDR1 SNHLY, CDR2 FYNNEI.

The rearrangement uses TRBV12-3 or TRBV12-4 and TRBJ2-5; no reliable D call. CDR3 length: 13 residues. V lost 7 bases, J lost 5 bases, and 14 bases lay in between. The DNA of the CDR3 is TGTGCCAGCAACTTGGGATTTGGGGAGACCCAGTACTTC. Its protein product is CASNLGFGETQYF.

This clonotype has at least ten counts. This chain uses TRBV7-9 with TRBJ1-1; D gene unclear. Germline-derived CDR1 and CDR2 are SEHNR and FQNEAQ (reference sequence). Trimming left V 4 bases short and J 1 base short, with 7 bases between. The CDR3 is made up of 13 amino acids. CDR3 protein: CASSSVGNTEAFF. The CDR3, as DNA: TGTGCCAGCAGCTCCGTTGGGAACACTGAAGCTTTCTTT.

This clonotype came up a few times. The chain has TRBV29-1 and TRBJ2-1; no clear D. The CDR3 sequence is 13 residues long. V shed 7 bases and J shed 0 bases, with 10 bases lying between them. CDR1 SQVTM and CDR2 ANQGSEA come from the germline V gene. This CDR3 reads CSGSESSYNEQFF. The CDR3 nucleotides read TGCAGCGGCAGTGAAAGCTCCTACAATGAGCAGTTCTTC.

This clonotype was seen only once. The V and J genes are TRBV24-1 and TRBJ2-2; D may be TRBD2 (5 bases). There are 17 residues in the CDR3. The germline V and J ends were trimmed by 3 bases and 4 bases, with 17 bases remaining between them. CDR1 is KGHDR and CDR2 is SFDVKD in the germline V gene. CDR3 DNA sequence: TGTGCCACCAGTGATATTGGCGGGCAGGCGACCACCGGGGAGCTGTTTTTT. It encodes CATSDIGGQATTGELFF.

This clonotype was detected ten times or more. V and J are TRBV4-1 and TRBJ2-7, with 10 positions matching TRBD2. The germline V gene has CDR1 MGHRA and CDR2 YSYEKL. V dropped 1 base and J dropped 3; count of bases not matched to a gene: 9. The CDR3 length is 17 residues. CDR3: CASSQVGIAGGLYEQYF. DNA of the CDR3: TGCGCCAGCAGCCAAGTAGGGATAGCGGGAGGACTCTACGAGCAGTACTTC.

The chain carries TRBV20-1 and TRBJ2-7; 8 positions agree with TRBD2. The length of the CDR3 is 14 residues. Looked up from germline, CDR1 is DFQATT and CDR2 is SNEGSKA (reference sequence). The junction had 6 bases not matched to a gene; V was cut back by 5 bases and J by 0 bases. The CDR3: CSARSGRHSYEQYF. The CDR3 bases are TGCAGTGCTCGCAGCGGGAGACACTCCTACGAGCAGTACTTC.

The V call is TRBV21-1, the J call TRBJ2-7; TRBD1 reflects the table's D call only, with no check against the DNA. TRBV21-1 is a pseudogene locus. This CDR3 has 16 amino acids. DNA of the CDR3: TGTGCCAGCAGCATAAGACGGGACAGGAGGAAGTACGAGCAGTACGTC. It translates to CASSIRRDRRKYEQYV.

The chain recombines TRBV6-1 with TRBJ2-1, with a possible D match to TRBD2 (5 bases). Deletions cut 0 bases from V and 5 bases from J, with 8 bases between. Germline V gene data show CDR1 as MNHNS and CDR2 as SASEGT. The CDR3 runs to 14 residues. CDR3 sequence: CASSEARDDNEQFF. The CDR3 DNA follows: TGTGCCAGCAGTGAAGCCCGGGATGACAATGAGCAGTTCTTC.

In its sample, this clonotype was seen a few times. The chain joins TRBV20-1 to TRBJ2-3, with D possibly TRBD1 on 7 matching bases. In germline, CDR1 is DFQATT, CDR2 SNEGSKA (reference sequence). CDR3 length: 17 amino acids. V lost 2 bases to trimming and J lost 2 bases, with 20 bases between them. CDR3 bases: TGCAGTGCTAGACCCCTTTTGGGCAGGGGGGACACAGATACGCAGTATTTT. This sequence encodes CSARPLLGRGDTDTQYF.

The chain uses TRBV6-1 and TRBJ2-7; D might be TRBD1 (7 bases). This CDR3 region has 13 residues. V was clipped by 6 bases and J by 5 bases, with 14 bases between them. Germline V gene sequence: CDR1 MNHNS, CDR2 SASEGT. The CDR3, as DNA: TGTGCCAGCAGAACGACAGGGAGGAACGAGCAGTACTTC. It yields the protein CASRTTGRNEQYF.

The rearrangement links TRBV6-5 to TRBJ1-2; D unresolved. CDR3 length equals 13 residues. Germline assignment: CDR1 MNHEY and CDR2 SVGAGI. Trimming stripped 4 bases from V and 7 bases from J, with 13 bases between. In nucleotides, the CDR3 is TGTGCCAGCAGTTCCCTCGCCTCGTTTGGCTACACCTTC. As protein: CASSSLASFGYTF.

The V call is TRBV20-1, the J call TRBJ2-7; D remains unclear. This CDR3 region has 13 residues. The V gene lost 1 base and the J gene lost 1 base, with 8 bases spanning the gap. The germline gives CDR1 DFQATT, CDR2 SNEGSKA (reference sequence). CDR3 nucleotides: TGCAGTGCTAGAGCCGGGCCGTCCTACGAGCAGTACGTC. Its translation: CSARAGPSYEQYV.

This chain uses TRBV6-2 or TRBV6-3 with TRBJ2-2; D unresolved. Trimming took off 4 bases at V and 6 bases at J, with 15 bases between the two ends. The germline V gene encodes CDR1 MNHEY and CDR2 SVGEGT. CDR3 length: 15 residues. The CDR3 sequence is CASSSTEFYAGELFF. CDR3 nucleotides: TGTGCCAGCAGTTCGACGGAGTTTTACGCCGGGGAGCTGTTTTTT.

This clonotype was observed a handful of times. The chain combines TRBV12-3 or TRBV12-4 with TRBJ2-7, with TRBD1 matching over 9 bases. Trimming removed 5 bases from V and 10 bases from J; junction bases left unmatched: 12. This CDR3 has 14 amino acids. CDR3 in amino acids: CASSPSRDRAAQYV. The CDR3 coding sequence is TGTGCCAGCAGTCCTAGCCGGGACAGGGCCGCTCAGTACGTC.

In this sample, this clonotype turned up a few times. The rearrangement uses TRBV20-1 and TRBJ2-1, with D tentatively TRBD1 or TRBD2 (5 bases each). The CDR3 covers 15 residues. V lost 5 bases, J lost 2 bases, and 16 bases lay in between. CDR1 is DFQATT, CDR2 SNEGSKA, per germline (reference sequence). The CDR3 spells CSALTTTGAYNEQFF. In DNA form, the CDR3 reads TGCAGTGCTTTGACTACTACAGGTGCCTACAATGAGCAGTTCTTC.

This clonotype was seen many times. V usage is TRBV4-1 and J usage is TRBJ2-7; 11 positions agree with TRBD1. Trimming at V came to 4 bases and at J to 3 bases, leaving 5 bases not matched to a gene. Germline assignment: CDR1 MGHRA and CDR2 YSYEKL. The CDR3 contains 15 residues. CDR3 coding DNA: TGCGCCAGCAGCCCAGGGACAGGGGGTTTCTACGAGCAGTACGTC. Its translation: CASSPGTGGFYEQYV.

This clonotype was counted ten times or more. The chain is built from TRBV5-1 and TRBJ2-7, with D unclear. The V and J ends lost 3 bases and 3 bases respectively, with 10 bases between them. The germline V gene encodes CDR1 SGHRS and CDR2 YFSETQ. This CDR3 is built from 13 residues. CDR3 region: CASSSPMGYEQYF. CDR3 DNA: TGCGCCAGCAGCTCCCCCATGGGCTACGAGCAGTACTTC. Drawing the rest from reference TRBV5-1 and TRBJ2-7, the complete variable domain is KAGVTQTPRYLIKTRGQQVTLSCSPISGHRSVSWYQQTPGQGLQFLFEYFSETQRNKGNFPGRFSGRQFSNSRSEMNVSTLELGDSALYLCASSSPMGYEQYFGPGTRLTVT.

The V and J genes are TRBV19 and TRBJ1-2; a possible D gene is TRBD1 (6 bases). Germline V CDR1 and CDR2: LNHDA, SQIVND (reference sequence). This CDR3 region has 14 residues. V shed 3 bases and J shed 1 base, with 9 bases lying between them. CDR3 nucleotides: TGTGCCAGTAGTATGGCACAGGGTAACTATGGCTACACCTTC. This gives the protein CASSMAQGNYGYTF.

The chain combines TRBV2 with TRBJ1-2; 7 positions match TRBD1. Germline V gene sequence: CDR1 SNHLY, CDR2 FYNNEI. The CDR3 is made up of 16 amino acids. The V segment lost 4 bases and the J segment 0 bases; nucleotides outside the gene matches: 8. CDR3 coding DNA: TGTGCCAGCAGTGGTACAGGGGTCAGTTCTAACTATGGCTACACCTTC. Residues: CASSGTGVSSNYGYTF.

The gene calls are TRBV27 and TRBJ1-2, with D tentatively TRBD1 (5 bases). Germline assignment: CDR1 MNHEY and CDR2 SMNVEV (reference sequence). The CDR3 runs 14 residues. V gave up 8 bases and J gave up 4 bases, with 17 bases separating them. The CDR3 here is CASSARDETYGYTF. Written as DNA, the CDR3 is TGTGCCAGCTCAGCTCGGGACGAGACCTATGGCTACACCTTC.

This clonotype was found a few times. The V and J genes are TRBV12-3 or TRBV12-4 and TRBJ1-2; tentatively, D is TRBD1 (5 bases). Trimming took 3 bases from V and 0 from J, leaving 8 bases between them. The CDR3 length is 14 residues. As DNA, the CDR3 is TGTGCCAGCAGTTTCCGGACAACTAACTATGGCTACACCTTC. Translation: CASSFRTTNYGYTF.